The 2 T cell receptor beta chains presented below share a single source sample, sequenced in a study of T cells in Graves' hyperthyroidism and ophthalmopathy (dated by TCRdb to the late 2010s). The library was produced with multiplex PCR. For sequencing, an Illumina HiSeq 2000 was employed. Amplification of TCR beta CDR3 regions was carried out from RNA transcripts. A first-round RT-PCR of the TCR CDR3 used the HTBI primer set with the Qiagen OneStep RT-PCR kit. TCRdb reanalyzed the raw reads on its own, using fastp at Q25 for trimming and MiXCR for clone calling, and kept in-frame beta chains. When rows share a CDR3 protein, they turn into one entry using the most common DNA and genes. A total of some 760,000 distinct CDR3 sequences appear in this sample, about 15% of them only once. Roughly 10% of the sample goes to the ten largest clones. The sequencing input was blood. The receptors derive from a woman under 30 with Graves' hyperthyroidism.

This clonotype was counted between two and nine times. This sequence may be a read error, since a much larger clone differs from it by one base. The chain couples TRBV7-8 to TRBJ1-1, with TRBD1 as a possible D gene (6 bases). V lost 11 bases and J 3 bases, leaving 13 bases between the germline ends. Germline-derived CDR1 and CDR2 are SGHVS and FQNEAQ. This CDR3 is 12 amino acids long. This CDR3 is CAGGPLDTEAFF. CDR3 sequence (DNA): TGTGCCGGGGGGCCTCTGGACACTGAAGCTTTCTTT.

In this sample, this clonotype turned up a few times. This chain uses TRBV12-3 or TRBV12-4 with TRBJ2-7; D unclear. V shed 4 bases and J shed 4 bases, with 14 bases lying between them. The CDR3 covers 14 residues. This chain's CDR3 is CASSSPIAPYEQYF. The CDR3 DNA follows: TGTGCCAGCAGTTCTCCCATTGCGCCATACGAGCAGTACTTC.